This is a list of T cell receptor beta chains from one sample in a study of cytomegalovirus exposure and HLA in healthy donors. Profiled with immunoSEQ multiplex PCR; TCRdb holds only in-frame clones, not every one. This sample carries some 87,000 clones, nearly 70% of them seen once, and the ten largest clones take about 16%. The specimen sequenced was PBMCs. The receptors shown here come from a woman aged 45-65 years in good health and CMV-seropositive. The CDR3 runs from the conserved cysteine through the conserved F or W. D genes are given only for firm matches.

13 | TRBD1 | TRBV7-3 | CASSRDRNNEQFF
15 | TRBD2 | TRBV7-7 | CASSLASGTAETQYF
11 | TRBD2 | TRBV20-1 | CSARLAGVKFF
13 | . | TRBV2 | CASSAKRLYEQYF
19 | TRBD1 | TRBV5-1 | CASSSSTGGSISGANVLTF
12 | . | TRBV28 | CASSSPWRPQHF
14 | TRBD1 | TRBV6-5 | CASKVGQGASGYTF
15 | . | TRBV7-6 | CASSLSPGAIYEQYF
14 | . | TRBV7-9 | CASSSAGGTYEQYF
11 | TRBD1 | TRBV29-1 | CSVEEGTGSYF
16 | . | TRBV15 | CATSRDLSRGNEKLFF
13 | TRBD1 | TRBV28 | CASSGQGVETQYF
17 | . | TRBV5-6 | CASSLYKLRLAKNIQYF
17 | . | TRBV7-9 | CASSLTHPITSTDTQYF
17 | TRBD1 | TRBV5-1 | CASSLRGTGWGNTEAFF
14 | . | TRBV28 | CASSPDIVNTEAFF
15 | TRBD2 | TRBV5-1 | CASSFGLAGTDTQYF
19 | . | TRBV28 | CASSPEPGQVSSYNSPLHF
17 | TRBD2 | TRBV5-4 | CASSYLRGLDLTDTQYF
17 | TRBD2 | TRBV27 | CASSLIGTSGRLNTQYF
14 | . | TRBV28 | CASSFAGYTYEQYF
13 | . | TRBV10-2 | CASTRGSTDTQYF
16 | TRBD2 | TRBV7-3 | CASSRRATSGIYEQYF
15 | TRBD1 | TRBV27 | CARDRVFFCNQPQHF
11 | . | TRBV7-2 | CASSLRDTQYF
16 | . | TRBV30 | CAWSSWPPTGSYGYTF
18 | TRBD2 | TRBV7-2 | CASNPASGRARGADTQYF
15 | . | TRBV4-1 | CASSQVATNTYGYTF
14 | TRBD1 | TRBV28 | CASSLRGQLGGQFF